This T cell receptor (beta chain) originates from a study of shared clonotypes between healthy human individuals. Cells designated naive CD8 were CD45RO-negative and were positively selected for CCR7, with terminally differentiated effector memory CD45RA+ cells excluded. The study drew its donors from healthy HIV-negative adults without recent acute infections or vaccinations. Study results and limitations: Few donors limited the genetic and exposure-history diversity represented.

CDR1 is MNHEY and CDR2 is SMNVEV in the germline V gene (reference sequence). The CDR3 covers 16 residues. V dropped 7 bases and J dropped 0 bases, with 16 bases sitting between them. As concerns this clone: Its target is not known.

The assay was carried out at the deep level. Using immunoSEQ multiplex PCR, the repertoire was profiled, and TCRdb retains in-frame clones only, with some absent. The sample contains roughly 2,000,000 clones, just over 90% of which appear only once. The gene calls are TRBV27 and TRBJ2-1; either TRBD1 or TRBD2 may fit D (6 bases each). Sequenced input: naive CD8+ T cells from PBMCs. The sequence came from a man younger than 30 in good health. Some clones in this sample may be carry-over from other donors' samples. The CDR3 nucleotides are TGTGCCAGCAACTTGTGGGGGGCCAGCTCCTACAATGAGCAGTTCTTC. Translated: CASNLWGASSYNEQFF.